The 9 T cell receptor beta chains below come from one sample, sequenced in a study of T cells in Graves' hyperthyroidism and ophthalmopathy. Researchers took RNA transcripts and amplified the TCR beta CDR3 regions from them. Carried out on the TCR CDR3, a first-round RT-PCR used the HTBI primer set. Each CDR3 protein is one row after TCRdb ran MiXCR on the multiplex PCR reads. The sample holds 300,000 to 450,000 distinct CDR3 sequences, approximately 14% seen once. Sequencing was performed on blood. Receptor source: a woman between 18 and 30 years old with Graves' hyperthyroidism that later progressed to Graves' ophthalmopathy.

This clonotype was seen ten or more times. The chain uses TRBV18 and TRBJ2-5; D is possibly TRBD1 (6 bases). CDR3 length: 15 amino acids. Trimming stripped 2 bases from V and 1 base from J, with 11 bases between. Germline CDR1 is KGHSH and CDR2 is LQKENI. CDR3: CASSPTGQAQETQYF. DNA for the CDR3: TGTGCCAGCTCACCAACAGGGCAAGCCCAAGAGACCCAGTACTTC.

This clonotype occurred once. Just one base apart from a much larger clone, this may be a read error. The V gene is TRBV2, the J gene TRBJ2-6, with no clear D. The CDR3 is 15 residues long. V shed 11 bases and J shed 0 bases, with 14 bases lying between them. Germline V gene sequence: CDR1 SNHLY, CDR2 FYNNEI. Here the CDR3 DNA reads TGTGCCGGCCAGCTCATGAGCTCTGGGGCCAACGTCCTGACTTTC. This sequence encodes CAGQLMSSGANVLTF.

The J gene is TRBJ2-1, the V gene TRBV29-1; 8 bases match TRBD2. Looked up from germline, CDR1 is SQVTM and CDR2 is ANQGSEA. The CDR3 sequence is 15 residues long. The V and J ends lost 7 bases and 8 bases, in that order; junction bases with no gene match: 16. The CDR3 region is CSANLSGLERDEQFF. CDR3 coding DNA: TGCAGCGCTAACCTCTCGGGACTAGAGAGGGATGAGCAGTTCTTC.

Only a few counts were recorded for this clonotype. A much larger clone differs from this one at a single base, so this may be a read error. The gene calls are TRBV2 and TRBJ2-3; 11 bases line up with TRBD2. Germline CDR1 is SNHLY and CDR2 is FYNNEI. The CDR3 sequence is 15 residues long. The chain's CDR3 is CAGSEASGRTDTQYF. The CDR3 DNA reads TGTGCCGGCAGTGAAGCTAGCGGGAGGACAGATACGCAGTATTTT.

This clonotype was recorded many times. The J gene is TRBJ2-5, the V gene TRBV28; 7 nucleotides line up with TRBD2. With V trimmed by 6 bases and J by 7 bases, 17 bases remained unmatched. The CDR3 has 16 amino acids. Germline CDR1 and CDR2: MDHEN and SYDVKM. The CDR3 spells CASSRYMGGDWGTQYF. CDR3 sequence (DNA): TGTGCCAGCAGCCGTTATATGGGAGGGGACTGGGGGACCCAGTACTTC.

This clonotype appeared a single time. The chain joins TRBV10-3 to TRBJ1-1; 9 bases fit TRBD1. V shed 10 bases, J shed 5 bases, and the junction held 11 bases outside the gene matches. Germline CDR1 and CDR2: ENHRY and SYGVKD. The CDR3 is made up of 14 amino acids. DNA of the CDR3: TGTGCCAGCCGGGACAGGGAAGGACGAACTGAAGCTTTCTTT. It is translated as CASRDREGRTEAFF.

V usage is TRBV20-1 and J usage is TRBJ2-3, with D tentatively TRBD2 (6 bases). The CDR3 has 18 residues. V was cut by 1 base and J by 1 base, with 21 bases left in between. Germline CDR1 reads DFQATT; CDR2 reads SNEGSKA (reference sequence). CDR3 nucleotides: TGCAGTGCTAGAGGTTGGCAGAGGGACTTACCACGCACAGATACGCAGTATTTT. Protein: CSARGWQRDLPRTDTQYF.

This clonotype has ten or more counts. The chain employs TRBV20-1 and TRBJ2-1; 10 positions match TRBD2. The trim removed 2 bases at V and 0 bases at J, leaving 1 base unmatched. The CDR3 extends over 15 amino acids. The germline CDR1 and CDR2 sequences are DFQATT and SNEGSKA (reference sequence). CDR3 sequence reads: CSARLAGVSYNEQFF. CDR3 in DNA: TGCAGTGCTAGACTAGCGGGGGTCTCCTACAATGAGCAGTTCTTC.

This chain joins TRBV6-1 and TRBJ1-2; 8 bases align to TRBD1. J gave up 1 base and V 6 bases, and 7 bases lay outside the gene matches. The CDR3 covers 15 residues. Germline CDR1 is MNHNS and CDR2 is SASEGT. CDR3: CASRRQGQGNYGYTF. DNA of the CDR3: TGTGCCAGCAGAAGACAAGGACAGGGTAACTATGGCTACACCTTC.